These 9 T cell receptor beta chains were sequenced from one sample in a study of T cells after yellow fever vaccination. A single record per CDR3 protein comes from TCRdb applying MiXCR to the 5' RACE reads. The sample contains approximately 550,000 distinct CDR3 sequences, 15% to 20% of which appear only once. The sample in question was PBMCs, obtained 15 days after the yellow fever booster vaccination. Every receptor here comes from a man younger than 40 who received the YFV17D yellow fever vaccine.

This clonotype was seen more than once but under ten times. The chain has TRBV29-1 and TRBJ2-1; the D is unclear. V lost 3 bases and J lost 4, with 7 bases in between. The V gene's germline CDR1 is SQVTM and CDR2 ANQGSEA. The CDR3 length is 12 residues. The CDR3, as DNA: TGCAGCGTTGAGTGGCTATACAATGAGCAGTTCTTC. It codes for CSVEWLYNEQFF.

The V call is TRBV15, the J call TRBJ2-3; perhaps TRBD2 as D (5 bases). Germline V gene lookup returns CDR1 LNHNV and CDR2 YYDKDF (reference sequence). Trimming took 6 bases from V and 3 from J, leaving 16 bases between them. This CDR3 is 15 amino acids long. Here the CDR3 reads CATSGGGRRTDTQYF. The CDR3, as DNA: TGTGCCACCAGTGGTGGAGGACGGAGGACAGATACGCAGTATTTT.

This clonotype has a handful of counts. This sequence joins TRBV4-2 and TRBJ1-1; perhaps TRBD1 as D (6 bases). Germline loops: CDR1 LGHNA, CDR2 YNFKEQ. V was cut by 0 bases and J by 5 bases, with 13 bases left in between. The CDR3 runs 15 residues. CDR3 bases: TGTGCCAGCAGCCAAGAGGGGGGGCTAGAGACTGAAGCTTTCTTT. Its protein is CASSQEGGLETEAFF.

The chain combines TRBV7-9 with TRBJ1-3; 8 bases fit TRBD1. V trimming: 6 bases; J trimming: 0 bases; junction bases outside the gene matches: 4. Germline V lookup: CDR1 SEHNR, CDR2 FQNEAQ (reference sequence). The CDR3 sequence is 15 residues long. In DNA, the CDR3 is TGTGCCAGCAGGAGTGACAGGGGCTCTGGAAACACCATATATTTT. Translating gives CASRSDRGSGNTIYF.

The chain combines TRBV20-1 with TRBJ2-5; D possibly corresponds to TRBD1 (6 bases). From germline, CDR1 is DFQATT and CDR2 SNEGSKA (reference sequence). The V end lost 2 bases, the J end lost 2 bases, and 12 bases lay between the germline ends. CDR3 length equals 14 residues. CDR3 loop: CSARLGTTQETQYF. DNA for the CDR3: TGCAGTGCTAGACTCGGGACAACACAAGAGACCCAGTACTTC.

This clonotype was seen a handful of times. The chain combines TRBV7-8 with TRBJ2-7, with 8 bases fitting TRBD1. The CDR3 has 15 residues. Germline CDR1 SGHVS, CDR2 FQNEAQ. V shed 1 base and J 2 bases; nucleotides not matched to a gene: 4. The CDR3 spells CASSLEARGPYEQYF. DNA for the CDR3: TGTGCCAGCAGCTTAGAGGCCAGGGGGCCCTACGAGCAGTACTTC.

The chain links TRBV28 to TRBJ2-1; TRBD1 matches at 9 bases. CDR3 length: 14 amino acids. Trimming took 7 bases from V and 5 from J; bases not matched to a gene: 6. Germline V gene lookup returns CDR1 MDHEN and CDR2 SYDVKM. The CDR3 sequence is CASISGTGHNEQFF. CDR3 in DNA: TGTGCCAGCATCTCCGGGACAGGGCACAATGAGCAGTTCTTC.

This clonotype has more than one count but fewer than ten. The V and J genes are TRBV7-9 and TRBJ1-3, with D possibly TRBD1 on 5 matching bases. Germline lookup yields CDR1 SEHNR and CDR2 FQNEAQ (reference sequence). V lost 5 bases and J lost 2, with 16 bases in between. This CDR3 region has 16 residues. As DNA, the CDR3 is TGTGCCAGCAGCCCCAAGGAGAGAGGGGCTGGAAACACCATATATTTT. Its translation: CASSPKERGAGNTIYF. Based on the CDR3 plus reference TRBV7-9 and TRBJ1-3, the full variable domain is DTGVSQNPRHKITKRGQNVTFRCDPISEHNRLYWYRQTLGQGPEFLTYFQNEAQLEKSRLLSDRFSAERPKGSFSTLEIQRTEQGDSAMYLCASSPKERGAGNTIYFGEGSWLTVV.

The V gene is TRBV7-6, the J gene TRBJ2-5; 7 nucleotides match TRBD2. Trimming cost V 2 bases and J 8 bases; bases outside gene matches: 17. The CDR3 length is 17 residues. Per the germline V gene, CDR1 is SGHVS and CDR2 is FNYEAQ. CDR3 protein: CASSLRASGPGRETQYF. DNA of the CDR3: TGTGCCAGCAGCTTAAGGGCTAGCGGACCCGGACGTGAAACCCAGTACTTC. The entire variable domain, with the rest obtained from reference TRBV7-6 and TRBJ2-5, is as follows: GAGVSQSPRYKVTKRGQDVALRCDPISGHVSLYWYRQALGQGPEFLTYFNYEAQQDKSGLPNDRFSAERPEGSISTLTIQRTEQRDSAMYRCASSLRASGPGRETQYFGPGTRLLVL.